The source of this T cell receptor beta chain is a study of immune heterogeneity within non-small cell lung tumors. About this clonotype itself: What it recognizes is unknown.

Study-level results: Tumor sites in a patient shared identical dominant CDR3 beta clonotypes and also carried site-unique high-frequency clones.

Germline V gives CDR1 SGHKS, CDR2 YYEKEE (reference sequence). Trimming removed 4 bases at V and 5 bases at J, with 25 bases between. CDR3 length equals 17 residues. Per sample, 600 ng of bulk tumor genomic DNA was the template used. Surgical sampling yielded several biopsies per primary tumor (spaced far apart). Patients went through curative surgery, and their non-small cell lung cancer was untreated and newly diagnosed. Having surgery with curative intent, the donors were patients newly diagnosed with non-small cell lung cancer. With 32 V and 13 J primers, multiplex PCR amplified the TCR beta CDR3. TCRdb fed the multiplex PCR reads into MiXCR, producing one record per CDR3 protein. Here the sample spans around 29,000 distinct CDR3 sequences, about 30% being singletons.

The clonotype was recovered from a man between 40 and 49 years old with non-small cell lung cancer. Material for sequencing was lung tumor tissue. V usage is TRBV5-5 and J usage is TRBJ2-7; D tentatively fits TRBD1 or TRBD2 (6 bases each). CDR3 sequence: CASSRQSLSGGPHEQYF. CDR3 in DNA: TGTGCCAGCAGCCGACAATCCTTAAGTGGGGGGCCACACGAGCAGTACTTC.